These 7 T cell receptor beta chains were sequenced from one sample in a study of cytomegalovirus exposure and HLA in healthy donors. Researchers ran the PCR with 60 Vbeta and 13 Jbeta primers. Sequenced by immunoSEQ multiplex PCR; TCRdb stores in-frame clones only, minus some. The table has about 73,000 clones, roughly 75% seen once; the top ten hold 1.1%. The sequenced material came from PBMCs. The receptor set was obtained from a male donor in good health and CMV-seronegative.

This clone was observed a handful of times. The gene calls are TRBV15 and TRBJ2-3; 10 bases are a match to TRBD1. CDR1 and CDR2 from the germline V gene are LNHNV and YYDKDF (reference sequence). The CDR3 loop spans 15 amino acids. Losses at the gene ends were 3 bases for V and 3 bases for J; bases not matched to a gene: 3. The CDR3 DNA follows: TGTGCCACCAGCAGGGACAGGGGGAAGACAGATACGCAGTATTTT. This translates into CATSRDRGKTDTQYF.

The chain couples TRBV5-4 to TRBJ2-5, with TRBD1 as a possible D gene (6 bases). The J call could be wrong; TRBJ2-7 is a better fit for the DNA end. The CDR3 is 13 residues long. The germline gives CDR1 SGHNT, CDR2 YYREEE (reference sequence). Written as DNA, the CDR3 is TGTGCCAGCAGCTTATCAGGGGCCTACGAGCAGTACTTC. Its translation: CASSLSGAYEQYF.

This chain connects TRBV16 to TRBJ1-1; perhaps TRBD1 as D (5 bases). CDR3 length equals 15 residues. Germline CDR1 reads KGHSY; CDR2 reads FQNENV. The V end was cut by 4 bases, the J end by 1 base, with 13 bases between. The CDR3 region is CASSPRGIPNTEAFF. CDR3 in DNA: TGTGCCAGCAGCCCCCGGGGGATCCCGAACACTGAAGCTTTCTTT.

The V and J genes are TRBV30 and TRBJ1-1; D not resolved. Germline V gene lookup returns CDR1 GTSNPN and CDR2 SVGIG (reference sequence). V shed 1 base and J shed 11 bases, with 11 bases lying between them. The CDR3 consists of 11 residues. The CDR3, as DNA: TGTGCCTGGAGTGATGCCAAAGAGGCTTTCTTT. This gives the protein CAWSDAKEAFF.

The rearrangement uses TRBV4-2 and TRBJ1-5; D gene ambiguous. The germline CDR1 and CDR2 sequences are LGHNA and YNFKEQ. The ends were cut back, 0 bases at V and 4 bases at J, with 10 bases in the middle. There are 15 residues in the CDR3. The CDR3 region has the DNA TGTGCCAGCAGCCAAGAGGGAGCACAGAATCAGCCCCAGCATTTT. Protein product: CASSQEGAQNQPQHF.

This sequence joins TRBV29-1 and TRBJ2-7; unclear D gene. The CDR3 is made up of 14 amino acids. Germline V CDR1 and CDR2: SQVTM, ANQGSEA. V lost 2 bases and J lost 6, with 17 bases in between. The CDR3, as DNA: TGCAGCGTTGAAAATCCGGGTTCCGGGTCCGAGCAGTACTTC. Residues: CSVENPGSGSEQYF.

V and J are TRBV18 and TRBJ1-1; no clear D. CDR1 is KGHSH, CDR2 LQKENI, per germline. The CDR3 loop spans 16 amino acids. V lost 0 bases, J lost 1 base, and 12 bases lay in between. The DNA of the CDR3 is TGTGCCAGCTCACCACCGGGTCGGGAGACGAACACTGAAGCTTTCTTT. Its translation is CASSPPGRETNTEAFF.